Described below is a single T cell receptor beta chain sequence and its context. Its antigen is still unknown. This entry is derived from a study of T cells in Graves' hyperthyroidism and ophthalmopathy. Study outcomes and limitations: Most expanded thyroid clonotypes above 0.001 recurred in blood.

The study left out patients who had uncontrolled infection, other autoimmune disease, pregnancy or lactation. The diagnoses drew upon clinical symptoms, serum thyroxine and TRAb, thyroid ultrasound and orbital computed tomography. 10 ml fresh peripheral blood yielded the PBMCs. The CDR3 has 15 residues. Trimming shortened V by 0 bases and J by 6 bases, and 12 bases separated the two germline ends. Per the germline V gene, CDR1 is ENHRY and CDR2 is SYGVKD. Researchers took RNA transcripts and amplified the TCR beta CDR3 regions from them. Carried out on the TCR CDR3, a first-round RT-PCR used the HTBI primer set. TCRdb reprocessed the multiplex PCR reads via MiXCR and lists one record per CDR3 protein. The table lists around 340,000 distinct CDR3 sequences, 18% of them singletons.

The chain joins TRBV10-3 to TRBJ1-5, with D possibly TRBD1 on 5 matching bases. This receptor was taken from a woman aged 45-59 years with Graves' hyperthyroidism. Specimen: blood. The CDR3 region has the DNA TGTGCCATCAGTGAGTCAAGGGGTTCGCCTCAGCCCCAGCATTTT. Translation gives CAISESRGSPQPQHF.